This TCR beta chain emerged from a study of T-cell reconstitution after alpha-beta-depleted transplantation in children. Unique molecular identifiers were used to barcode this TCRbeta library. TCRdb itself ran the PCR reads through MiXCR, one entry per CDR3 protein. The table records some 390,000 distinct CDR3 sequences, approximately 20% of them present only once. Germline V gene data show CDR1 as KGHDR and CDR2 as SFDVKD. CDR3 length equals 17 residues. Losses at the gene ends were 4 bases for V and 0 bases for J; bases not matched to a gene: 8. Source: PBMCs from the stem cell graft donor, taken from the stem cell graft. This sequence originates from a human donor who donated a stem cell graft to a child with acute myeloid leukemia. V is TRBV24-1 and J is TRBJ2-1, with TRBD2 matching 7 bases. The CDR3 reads CATSEGSGRYSYNEQFF. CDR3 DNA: TGTGCCACCAGTGAGGGTAGCGGGCGGTACTCCTACAATGAGCAGTTCTTC.